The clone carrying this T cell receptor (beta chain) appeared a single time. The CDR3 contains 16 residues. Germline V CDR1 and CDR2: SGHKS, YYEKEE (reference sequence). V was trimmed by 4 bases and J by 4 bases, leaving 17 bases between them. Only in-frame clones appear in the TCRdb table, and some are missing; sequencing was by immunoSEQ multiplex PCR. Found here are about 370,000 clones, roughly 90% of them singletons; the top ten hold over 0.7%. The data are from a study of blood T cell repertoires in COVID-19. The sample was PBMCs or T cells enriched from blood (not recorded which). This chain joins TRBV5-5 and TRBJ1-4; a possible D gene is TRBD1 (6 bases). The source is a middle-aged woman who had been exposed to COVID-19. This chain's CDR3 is CASSRGADRLNEKLFF. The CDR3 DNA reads TGTGCCAGCAGCCGTGGCGCTGACAGGCTTAATGAAAAACTGTTTTTT.